This entry features one TCR beta chain sequence. What it recognizes is unknown. This sample is part of a study of shared clonotypes between healthy human individuals. Study-level points and caveats: Despite large depth, sorted-subset datasets appeared incompletely sequenced. Donor clonotype sharing was expected to depend on sequencing depth.

CD4+ cells yielded CD45RA+ naive and CD45RA-negative memory subsets. After removal of 8 bases from V and 3 bases from J, the junction contained 7 bases not matched to a gene. This CDR3 spans 15 amino acids. CDR1 and CDR2 from the germline V gene are SEHNR and FQNEAQ (reference sequence). The method was immunoSEQ multiplex PCR; TCRdb's version includes in-frame clones alone and lacks a portion of them. This repertoire shows 1,400,000 or so clones, roughly 98.5% found once; its top ten account for about 0.34%. J is TRBJ2-7 and V is TRBV7-9, with 13 bases identical to TRBD2. The sample taken for sequencing was naive CD4+ T cells sorted from blood. The subset was: CD45RA+ positively selected. This clonotype was obtained from a man aged 25-45 years in good health. This CDR3 is CASCTSGRAFYEQYF. In DNA form, the CDR3 reads TGTGCCAGCTGCACTAGCGGGAGGGCCTTCTACGAGCAGTACTTC.